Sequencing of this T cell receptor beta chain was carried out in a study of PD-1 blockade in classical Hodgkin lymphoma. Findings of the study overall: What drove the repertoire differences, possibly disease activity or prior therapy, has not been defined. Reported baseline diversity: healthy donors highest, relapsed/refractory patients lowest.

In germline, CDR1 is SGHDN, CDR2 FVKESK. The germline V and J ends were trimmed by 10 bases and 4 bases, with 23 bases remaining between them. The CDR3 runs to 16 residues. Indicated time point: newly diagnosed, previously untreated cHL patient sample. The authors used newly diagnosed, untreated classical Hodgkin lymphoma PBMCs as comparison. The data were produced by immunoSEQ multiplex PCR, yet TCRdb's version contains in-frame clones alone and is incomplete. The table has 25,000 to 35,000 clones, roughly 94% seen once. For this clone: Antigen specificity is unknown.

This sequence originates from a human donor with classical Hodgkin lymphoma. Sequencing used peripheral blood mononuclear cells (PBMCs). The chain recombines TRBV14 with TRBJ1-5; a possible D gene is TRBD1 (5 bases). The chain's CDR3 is CAIQRARDGENQPQHF. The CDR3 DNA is TGTGCCATCCAACGAGCCCGGGACGGGGAGAATCAGCCCCAGCATTTT.